One sample yielded the 16 T cell receptor beta chains listed below, sequenced in a study of blood T cell repertoires in COVID-19. Data came from immunoSEQ multiplex PCR; TCRdb stores just in-frame clones and leaves some out. The data contain roughly 250,000 clones, about nine tenths of them singletons. The sample comprised PBMCs or T cells enriched from blood (not recorded which). Receptors were obtained from a woman in her 40s with acute COVID-19.

This chain uses TRBV19 with TRBJ2-7; D ambiguous. The germline V gene encodes CDR1 LNHDA and CDR2 SQIVND (reference sequence). The V gene lost 1 base and the J gene lost 5 bases, with 15 bases spanning the gap. The CDR3 totals 15 residues. This CDR3 reads CASSIANGFLNEQYF. DNA of the CDR3: TGTGCCAGTAGTATAGCGAACGGTTTTTTGAACGAGCAGTACTTC.

The CDR3 DNA is TGTGCCAGCAGCGTAGCTAGCCGGGACAATGAGCAGTTCTTC. Translated: CASSVASRDNEQFF. The chain employs TRBV9 and TRBJ2-1, with D possibly matching TRBD2 (5 bases). The length of the CDR3 is 14 residues. V was trimmed by 0 bases and J by 5 bases, leaving 9 bases between them. CDR1 and CDR2 (germline): SGDLS, YYNGEE.

This clone was observed a single time. This chain uses TRBV9 with TRBJ2-1; 8 nucleotides agree with TRBD2. J was trimmed by 5 bases and V by 0 bases; bases with no gene match: 7. Germline V gene sequence: CDR1 SGDLS, CDR2 YYNGEE. The CDR3 is 16 residues long. The chain's CDR3 is CASSVALAGINNEQFF. For the CDR3, the DNA is TGTGCCAGCAGCGTAGCCCTAGCGGGTATAAACAATGAGCAGTTCTTC.

The chain has TRBV2 and TRBJ2-3; TRBD2 matches 8 bases. The CDR3 consists of 15 residues. Trimming took 6 bases from V and 2 from J; bases not matched to a gene: 7. Germline loops: CDR1 SNHLY, CDR2 FYNNEI. CDR3 in amino acids: CASRSGLGLTDTQYF. In nucleotides, the CDR3 is TGTGCCAGCAGGTCGGGACTAGGGCTCACAGATACGCAGTATTTT.

The chain recombines TRBV28 with TRBJ2-6; possibly TRBD2 for D (5 bases). CDR1 MDHEN and CDR2 SYDVKM come from the germline V gene. This CDR3 is 14 amino acids long. V lost 8 bases, J lost 0 bases, and 8 bases lay in between. The CDR3 DNA sequence: TGTGCCAGCTCCCGGGGCTCTGGGGCCAACGTCCTGACTTTC. It is translated as CASSRGSGANVLTF.

This clone was recorded once. CDR3: CASSQGRGHYF. As DNA, the CDR3 is TGTGCCAGCAGCCAAGGGCGGGGGCACTACTTC. V and J are TRBV3-1 (or the pseudogene TRBV3-2) and TRBJ2-5; D might be TRBD2 (7 bases). The CDR3 sequence is 11 residues long. In germline, CDR1 is LGHDT, CDR2 YNNKEL (reference sequence). The V end lost 1 base, the J end lost 14 bases, and 11 bases lay between the germline ends.

The chain uses TRBV12-3 or TRBV12-4 and TRBJ2-2, with a tentative D call TRBD1 (6 bases). The CDR3 has 13 amino acids. Trimming took 6 bases from V and 1 from J, leaving 6 bases between them. CDR3: CASRTGNTGELFF. CDR3 in DNA: TGTGCCAGCAGGACAGGGAACACCGGGGAGCTGTTTTTT.

This CDR3 is CATHSGAGELFF. In nucleotides, the CDR3 is TGTGCCACCCACAGCGGGGCTGGGGAGCTGTTTTTT. This rearrangement joins TRBV24-1 to TRBJ2-2; TRBD2 matches at 7 bases. This CDR3 spans 12 amino acids. Germline CDR1 reads KGHDR; CDR2 reads SFDVKD. With 9 bases clipped from V and 8 bases from J, the junction kept 5 bases outside the gene matches.

The chain links TRBV29-1 to TRBJ2-2; 8 bases match TRBD2. Germline assignment: CDR1 SQVTM and CDR2 ANQGSEA. This CDR3 is 14 amino acids long. V gave up 4 bases and J gave up 1 base; unmatched junction bases: 2. The CDR3 sequence: CSVGTSQNTGELFF. The CDR3 nucleotides read TGCAGCGTTGGGACTAGCCAGAACACCGGGGAGCTGTTTTTT.

The chain joins TRBV28 to TRBJ2-7; 7 bases agree with TRBD1. Germline-derived CDR1 and CDR2 are MDHEN and SYDVKM. The V gene end was trimmed by 1 base and the J gene end by 1 base; junction bases not matched to a gene: 1. CDR3 length equals 14 residues. The CDR3 DNA reads as TGTGCCAGCAGTTTATTGACAGGGTCCTACGAGCAGTACGTC. Its protein is CASSLLTGSYEQYV.

The chain is built from TRBV30 and TRBJ2-2, with 7 bases aligning to TRBD2. Germline CDR1 and CDR2: GTSNPN and SVGIG (reference sequence). V lost 8 bases and J lost 4; bases outside the gene matches: 10. This CDR3 is built from 14 residues. For the CDR3, the DNA is TGTGCCGTAAGGACCGGGGAGGGCACCGGGGAGCTGTTTTTT. Its translation is CAVRTGEGTGELFF.

The chain is built from TRBV6-5 and TRBJ2-7; 10 bases fit TRBD1. The CDR3 sequence is 16 residues long. Germline trimming cut 0 bases from V and 2 bases from J; bases unmatched to any gene: 4. From germline, CDR1 is MNHEY and CDR2 SVGAGI. CDR3 nucleotides: TGTGCCAGCAGTTACTCAGGACAGGGGGAGACCTACGAGCAGTACGTC. Its protein product is CASSYSGQGETYEQYV.

The chain is built from TRBV7-8 and TRBJ1-5, with a weak D call TRBD1 (5 bases). The CDR3 is 15 amino acids. Between the trimmed V and J ends, which lost 5 bases and 7 bases, there was a span of 18 bases. CDR1 SGHVS and CDR2 FQNEAQ come from the germline V gene. The CDR3 reads CASSPRTAGGQPQHF. In DNA, the CDR3 is TGTGCCAGCAGCCCCCGGACGGCGGGGGGACAGCCCCAGCATTTT.

This chain uses TRBV5-6 with TRBJ2-5; perhaps TRBD2 as D (6 bases). This CDR3 spans 13 amino acids. Per the germline V gene, CDR1 is SGHDT and CDR2 is YYEEEE. Trimming stripped 4 bases from V and 5 bases from J, with 12 bases between. The CDR3 bases are TGTGCCAGCAGCCTGGGGGACTGGGAGACCCAGTACTTC. Translating it yields CASSLGDWETQYF.

The rearrangement joins TRBV18 to TRBJ2-1; D is unclear. The CDR3 is 12 residues long. V gave up 6 bases and J gave up 9 bases, with 12 bases separating them. Germline V gene sequence: CDR1 KGHSH, CDR2 LQKENI. CDR3 region: CASSSLDGEQFF. The CDR3 bases are TGTGCCAGCTCGTCTCTAGATGGTGAGCAGTTCTTC.

The J gene is TRBJ1-4, the V gene TRBV3-1 (or the pseudogene TRBV3-2), with 7 positions matching TRBD1. J gave up 14 bases and V 1 base, and 4 bases lay outside the gene matches. The CDR3 is made up of 12 amino acids. The germline gives CDR1 LGHDT, CDR2 YNNKEL (reference sequence). The CDR3 loop reads CASSQAQGYLFF. The CDR3 DNA reads TGTGCCAGCAGCCAAGCACAGGGGTACCTGTTTTTT.